The 29 T cell receptor beta chains below were found in one sample sequenced in a study of cytomegalovirus exposure and HLA in healthy donors. PCR involved 60 Vbeta and 13 Jbeta primers. TCRdb's table, derived via immunoSEQ multiplex PCR, lists solely in-frame clones and lacks some. The sample records around 140,000 clones, about 84% being singletons. The sample was PBMCs. The receptors here all came from a woman younger than 30 in good health and CMV-seropositive.

This clone was detected only a few times. The chain employs TRBV6-6 and TRBJ2-3; possibly TRBD1 for D (6 bases). V was trimmed by 5 bases and J by 5 bases, leaving 17 bases between them. Germline CDR1 reads MNHNY; CDR2 reads SVGAGI (reference sequence). CDR3 length equals 15 residues. CDR3 sequence reads: CASSTGQPVRDTQYF. In DNA form, the CDR3 reads TGTGCCAGCAGTACTGGACAGCCGGTGAGAGATACGCAGTATTTT.

The gene calls are TRBV5-1 and TRBJ2-6; tentative D call: TRBD2 (5 bases). The CDR3 is made up of 16 amino acids. CDR1 and CDR2 (germline): SGHRS, YFSETQ. Trimming removed 6 bases from V and 0 bases from J, with 13 bases in between. The CDR3 is CASTRGLLSGANVLTF. CDR3 nucleotide sequence: TGCGCCAGCACCCGGGGTCTCCTCTCTGGGGCCAACGTCCTGACTTTC. Supplemented by reference TRBV5-1 and TRBJ2-6, the full variable domain reads KAGVTQTPRYLIKTRGQQVTLSCSPISGHRSVSWYQQTPGQGLQFLFEYFSETQRNKGNFPGRFSGRQFSNSRSEMNVSTLELGDSALYLCASTRGLLSGANVLTFGAGSRLTVL.

The chain employs TRBV29-1 and TRBJ2-7; TRBD1 matches 7 bases. The CDR3 is made up of 12 amino acids. Germline CDR1 is SQVTM and CDR2 is ANQGSEA. V lost 6 bases to trimming and J lost 5 bases; unmatched junction nucleotides: 7. The CDR3 DNA follows: TGCAGCGTCTCGACAGGGATTAACGAGCAGTACTTC. Protein sequence: CSVSTGINEQYF.

V usage is TRBV4-1 and J usage is TRBJ1-4; no definite D call. V lost 4 bases and J lost 3, with 12 bases in between. The CDR3 loop spans 15 amino acids. In germline, CDR1 is MGHRA, CDR2 YSYEKL. CDR3 DNA sequence: TGCGCCAGCAGCCCCACGGGGAGCCCTAATGAAAAACTGTTTTTT. Amino acids: CASSPTGSPNEKLFF.

The V call is TRBV7-9, the J call TRBJ1-5; D is uncertain. Per the germline V gene, CDR1 is SEHNR and CDR2 is FQNEAQ (reference sequence). The CDR3 extends over 15 amino acids. V was clipped by 1 base and J by 6 bases, with 13 bases between them. DNA for the CDR3: TGTGCCAGCAGCTTAGGATCAAAGAACACTCAGCCCCAGCATTTT. Encoded protein: CASSLGSKNTQPQHF.

This chain joins TRBV5-6 and TRBJ1-1, with D possibly TRBD1 on 5 matching bases. This CDR3 has 14 residues. The V end lost 2 bases, the J end lost 5 bases, and 13 bases lay between the germline ends. Germline loops: CDR1 SGHDT, CDR2 YYEEEE. CDR3 protein: CASSFQGKGTEAFF. CDR3 coding DNA: TGTGCCAGCAGCTTTCAGGGAAAAGGGACTGAAGCTTTCTTT.

The chain combines TRBV30 with TRBJ2-7; a weak D match, TRBD1 (5 bases). V was pared by 3 bases and J by 3 bases, with 12 bases between. CDR1 and CDR2 (germline): GTSNPN, SVGIG (reference sequence). This CDR3 has 13 residues. The CDR3 bases are TGTGCCTGGAGCAGGGTAGTGGGCTACGAGCAGTACTTC. Amino acids: CAWSRVVGYEQYF. The complete variable domain, with remaining parts taken from reference TRBV30 and TRBJ2-7, reads SQTIHQWPATLVQPVGSPLSLECTVEGTSNPNLYWYRQAAGRGLQLLFYSVGIGQISSEVPQNLSASRPQDRQFILSSKKLLLSDSGFYLCAWSRVVGYEQYFGPGTRLTVT.

This clone appeared a few times. The rearrangement joins TRBV15 to TRBJ2-2, with 8 bases matching TRBD1. The trim removed 4 bases at V and 0 bases at J, leaving 1 base unmatched. Germline lookup yields CDR1 LNHNV and CDR2 YYDKDF (reference sequence). This CDR3 contains 15 residues. The CDR3 sequence: CATSKDRANTGELFF. The CDR3 DNA is TGTGCCACCAGCAAGGACAGGGCGAACACCGGGGAGCTGTTTTTT.

The chain links TRBV4-3 to TRBJ2-3; unclear D gene. The CDR3 loop spans 15 amino acids. Per germline, CDR1 LGHNA and CDR2 YSLEER. The V gene lost 5 bases and the J gene lost 2 bases, with 14 bases spanning the gap. The CDR3 here is CASSRSRFNTDTQYF. As DNA, the CDR3 is TGCGCCAGCAGCAGATCGAGGTTCAACACAGATACGCAGTATTTT.

This clone was recorded once. The chain carries TRBV30 and TRBJ2-5, with D tentatively TRBD2 (5 bases). This CDR3 is built from 13 residues. V was pared by 0 bases and J by 5 bases, with 10 bases between. Germline CDR1 reads GTSNPN; CDR2 reads SVGIG (reference sequence). CDR3: CAWSVQRRETQYF. CDR3 coding DNA: TGTGCCTGGAGTGTACAGCGGAGGGAGACCCAGTACTTC.

The chain employs TRBV6-4 and TRBJ2-3; the match to TRBD2 covers 13 bases. The germline V gene encodes CDR1 MRHNA and CDR2 SNTAGT. V shed 3 bases and J 5 bases; nucleotides not matched to a gene: 14. The CDR3 totals 19 residues. The CDR3 DNA is TGTGCCAGCAGTGAATCACACGGGACTAGCGGGGAAGGAAGAGATACGCAGTATTTT. Its protein is CASSESHGTSGEGRDTQYF.

This rearrangement joins TRBV19 to TRBJ2-7; D is unclear. V was trimmed by 1 base and J by 2 bases, leaving 3 bases between them. The CDR3 extends over 12 amino acids. Germline CDR1 reads LNHDA; CDR2 reads SQIVND (reference sequence). The CDR3 here is CASSIGPYEQYF. In DNA, the CDR3 is TGTGCCAGTAGTATAGGGCCCTACGAGCAGTACTTC.

The V gene is TRBV25-1, the J gene TRBJ1-2; D gene uncertain. V lost 2 bases and J 7 bases, leaving 14 bases between the germline ends. The CDR3 has 14 residues. The germline V gene has CDR1 MGHDK and CDR2 SYGVNS. The CDR3 DNA reads TGTGCCAGCAGTGAACCGGGTGATCGCCGTGGCTACACCTTC. Translated: CASSEPGDRRGYTF.

V gene TRBV11-2 combines with J gene TRBJ2-7; 7 bases map to TRBD1. This CDR3 has 15 amino acids. CDR1 is SGHAT and CDR2 is FQNNGV in the germline V gene. Trimming at V came to 0 bases and at J to 2 bases, leaving 4 bases not matched to a gene. The CDR3 region has the DNA TGTGCCAGCAGCTTAGAAGGGACAGCGACCTACGAGCAGTACTTC. Its translation: CASSLEGTATYEQYF.

The chain carries TRBV15 and TRBJ2-2, with a weak D call TRBD2 (6 bases). V gave up 5 bases and J gave up 3 bases, with 10 bases separating them. The CDR3 extends over 14 amino acids. Germline loops: CDR1 LNHNV, CDR2 YYDKDF (reference sequence). The CDR3 spells CATSRRDYTGELFF. In DNA, the CDR3 is TGTGCCACCAGCCGGCGGGACTACACCGGGGAGCTGTTTTTT. The complete variable domain, with remaining parts taken from reference TRBV15 and TRBJ2-2, reads DAMVIQNPRYQVTQFGKPVTLSCSQTLNHNVMYWYQQKSSQAPKLLFHYYDKDFNNEADTPDNFQSRRPNTSFCFLDIRSPGLGDTAMYLCATSRRDYTGELFFGEGSRLTVL.

Only a few counts were recorded for this clone. The V call is TRBV15, the J call TRBJ1-2; 8 bases are a match to TRBD1. In germline, CDR1 is LNHNV, CDR2 YYDKDF (reference sequence). The CDR3 covers 15 residues. The J segment lost 4 bases and the V segment lost 0 bases, leaving 4 bases of the junction unmatched. In DNA form, the CDR3 reads TGTGCCACCAGCAGAGATCCCGGGACAGGCTATGGCTACACCTTC. It is translated as CATSRDPGTGYGYTF.

V usage is TRBV19 and J usage is TRBJ1-2; the match to TRBD1 covers 11 bases. Germline CDR1 reads LNHDA; CDR2 reads SQIVND (reference sequence). J lost 4 bases, V lost 4 bases, and 8 bases had no gene match. The CDR3 is 16 residues long. This CDR3 reads CASSNLGQGVLYGYTF. The CDR3 region has the DNA TGTGCCAGTAGTAATCTGGGACAGGGGGTCCTCTATGGCTACACCTTC.

The rearrangement uses TRBV4-2 and TRBJ1-3, with 7 bases lining up with TRBD1. The CDR3 contains 16 residues. CDR1 is LGHNA, CDR2 YNFKEQ, per germline. The V segment lost 3 bases and the J segment 11 bases; nucleotides outside the gene matches: 16. The CDR3 DNA reads TGTGCCAGCAGCCACCTATCTACAGGGGACCAAGCCTCCATATATTTT. Residues: CASSHLSTGDQASIYF.

CDR3 sequence: CASSRDSYEQYF. DNA for the CDR3: TGCGCCAGCAGCAGGGACAGTTACGAGCAGTACTTC. This chain connects TRBV5-1 to TRBJ2-5, with 7 positions matching TRBD1. The J call may be incorrect, as the DNA end agrees better with TRBJ2-7. The CDR3 loop spans 12 amino acids. Germline V gene lookup returns CDR1 SGHRS and CDR2 YFSETQ.

This rearrangement joins TRBV2 to TRBJ1-2; 10 positions match TRBD1. The CDR3 is made up of 11 amino acids. Trimming took 5 bases from V and 12 from J; bases not matched to a gene: 3. Germline V lookup: CDR1 SNHLY, CDR2 FYNNEI. The CDR3, as DNA: TGTGCCAGCAGTTCCGGGACAGGGGACACCTTC. Protein sequence: CASSSGTGDTF.

The V and J genes are TRBV29-1 and TRBJ2-5; 12 positions match TRBD2. Losses at the gene ends were 6 bases for V and 1 base for J; bases not matched to a gene: 3. CDR1 is SQVTM, CDR2 ANQGSEA, per germline. The CDR3 sequence is 14 residues long. This CDR3 is CSVGTSGFQETQYF. The DNA of the CDR3 is TGCAGCGTCGGGACTAGCGGGTTCCAAGAGACCCAGTACTTC. The whole variable domain, filled in from reference TRBV29-1 and TRBJ2-5, reads SAVISQKPSRDICQRGTSLTIQCQVDSQVTMMFWYRQQPGQSLTLIATANQGSEATYESGFVIDKFPISRPNLTFSTLTVSNMSPEDSSIYLCSVGTSGFQETQYFGPGTRLLVL.

The rearrangement links TRBV6-1 to TRBJ1-5; D not certain. The V gene lost 5 bases and the J gene lost 2 bases, with 13 bases spanning the gap. Germline CDR1 is MNHNS and CDR2 is SASEGT. CDR3 size: 15 residues. For the CDR3, the DNA is TGTGCCAGCAGTAATGAGTTTCAAGGCAATCAGCCCCAGCATTTT. Translation gives CASSNEFQGNQPQHF.

This clone came up a few times. The J gene is TRBJ1-1, the V gene TRBV29-1, with D maybe TRBD1 (5 bases). The CDR3 is 12 amino acids. V shed 3 bases and J shed 10 bases, with 15 bases lying between them. Germline values: CDR1 SQVTM, CDR2 ANQGSEA. The DNA of the CDR3 is TGCAGCGTTGAGAGGCGGGGGGTAGGAGCTTTCTTT. The encoded protein is CSVERRGVGAFF. Full variable domain (remainder filled in from reference TRBV29-1 and TRBJ1-1): SAVISQKPSRDICQRGTSLTIQCQVDSQVTMMFWYRQQPGQSLTLIATANQGSEATYESGFVIDKFPISRPNLTFSTLTVSNMSPEDSSIYLCSVERRGVGAFFGQGTRLTVV.

The DNA for the CDR3 is TGTGCCAGCAGCCGGGACAGGGGGCCCACAGATACGCAGTATTTT. It specifies CASSRDRGPTDTQYF. The chain couples TRBV2 to TRBJ2-3; 12 bases fit TRBD1. Germline assignment: CDR1 SNHLY and CDR2 FYNNEI. Trimming removed 6 bases from V and 2 bases from J; junction bases left unmatched: 3. There are 15 residues in the CDR3.

The rearrangement joins TRBV6-4 to TRBJ1-1; no definite D call. The V end lost 5 bases, the J end lost 4 bases, and 17 bases lay between the germline ends. The CDR3 has 15 residues. CDR1 is MRHNA, CDR2 SNTAGT, per germline. In DNA, the CDR3 is TGTGCCAGCAGTCGTGTGGGAGGGCTGGGCACTGAAGCTTTCTTT. This gives the protein CASSRVGGLGTEAFF.

The CDR3 DNA is TGTGCCAGCAGCTTGGAGGGGACAGGGCGAACTGAAGCTTTCTTT. Its translation: CASSLEGTGRTEAFF. The V and J genes are TRBV5-4 and TRBJ1-1; 9 bases fit TRBD1. Germline V gene sequence: CDR1 SGHNT, CDR2 YYREEE (reference sequence). This CDR3 is built from 15 residues. Unmatched junction bases numbered 5, after V lost 0 bases and J lost 5 bases.

J is TRBJ2-7 and V is TRBV20-1; maybe TRBD2 (6 bases). Germline V gene lookup returns CDR1 DFQATT and CDR2 SNEGSKA (reference sequence). This CDR3 comprises 11 residues. With 6 bases removed from V and 6 bases from J, the gap between germline ends came to 12 bases. CDR3 protein: CSALREFEQYF. The CDR3 DNA sequence: TGCAGTGCCCTTCGGGAGTTCGAGCAGTACTTC.

This chain links TRBV29-1 with TRBJ2-5; the match to TRBD2 covers 10 bases. V lost 7 bases to trimming and J lost 4 bases; unmatched junction nucleotides: 9. In germline, CDR1 is SQVTM, CDR2 ANQGSEA. The CDR3 has 14 amino acids. The CDR3 region has the DNA TGCAGCGCAAGCGGGGGGGCTTCAGTAGAGACCCAGTACTTC. Amino acid sequence: CSASGGASVETQYF.

This rearrangement joins TRBV11-2 to TRBJ1-6; perhaps TRBD1 as D (5 bases). Germline V lookup: CDR1 SGHAT, CDR2 FQNNGV. Trimming removed 5 bases from V and 6 bases from J, with 14 bases in between. This CDR3 comprises 15 residues. DNA of the CDR3: TGTGCCAGCAGCCAGCAGGGCGGCCCTAATTCACCCCTCCACTTT. It translates to CASSQQGGPNSPLHF.